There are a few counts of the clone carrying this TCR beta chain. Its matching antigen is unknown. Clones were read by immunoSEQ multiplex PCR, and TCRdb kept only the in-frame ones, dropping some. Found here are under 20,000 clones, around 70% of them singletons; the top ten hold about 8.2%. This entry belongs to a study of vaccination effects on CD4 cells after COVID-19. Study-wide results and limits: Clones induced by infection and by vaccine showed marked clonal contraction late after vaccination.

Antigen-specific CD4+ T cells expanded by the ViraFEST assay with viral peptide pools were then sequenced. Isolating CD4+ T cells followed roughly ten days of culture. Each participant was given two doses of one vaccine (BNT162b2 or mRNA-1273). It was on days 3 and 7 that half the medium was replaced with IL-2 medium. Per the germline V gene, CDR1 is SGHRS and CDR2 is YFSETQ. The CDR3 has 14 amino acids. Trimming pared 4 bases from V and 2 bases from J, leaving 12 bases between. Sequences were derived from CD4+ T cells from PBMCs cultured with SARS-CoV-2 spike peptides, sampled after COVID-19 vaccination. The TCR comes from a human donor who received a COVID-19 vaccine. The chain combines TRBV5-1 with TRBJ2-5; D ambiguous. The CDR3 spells CASSPIRVQETQYF. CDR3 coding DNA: TGCGCCAGCAGCCCCATACGAGTTCAAGAGACCCAGTACTTC.